This TCR beta chain appears in the sequencing data of a study of T cell repertoires in cytomegalovirus infection. Looking at the study overall: Recently identified HLA-C-restricted CMV epitopes were among the peptides used. In public TCR beta signatures, there were indications of both CMV infection and matching HLA type. Study findings and constraints: Summed frequency of public TCR beta families distinguished CMV carriers with the relevant HLA. HLA-C-restricted, CMV-specific TCR beta clonotypes were dominant ex vivo.

A remark on this clonotype: What it recognizes is unknown.

TCRdb processed the reads anew with MiXCR; each CDR3 protein has one entry. The repertoire has some 200,000 distinct CDR3 sequences, approximately 40% of them found once; the top ten carry 59%. Trimming removed 4 bases at V and 0 bases at J, with 13 bases between. The germline CDR1 and CDR2 sequences are SGHDT and YYEEEE. The CDR3 spans 15 residues. This TCR came from a human donor in good health (CMV status not recorded). Some clones in this sample may be carry-over from other donors' samples. V is TRBV5-6 and J is TRBJ1-1; D possibly corresponds to TRBD1 (5 bases). The sequences come from CD8+ T cells from cultured PBMCs, collected from culture after CMV antigen stimulation. The CDR3 DNA reads TGTGCCAGCAGCCCCGGACGGGGGTTGAACACTGAAGCTTTCTTT. Protein sequence: CASSPGRGLNTEAFF.